These T cell receptor beta chains were read from a single sample in a study of T cells in Graves' hyperthyroidism and ophthalmopathy. TCRdb fed the multiplex PCR reads into MiXCR, producing one record per CDR3 protein. Here the sample spans fewer than 450,000 distinct CDR3 sequences, about 18% being singletons. The sequenced material came from blood. All receptors come from a man in his late teens or twenties with Graves' ophthalmopathy. Both conserved end residues are trimmed from each CDR3.

v_gene: TRBV6-2/TRBV6-3; j_gene: TRBJ1-1; CDR3aa: ATMRAQRDRGLEAF
v_gene: TRBV3-1; j_gene: TRBJ2-3; CDR3aa: ASSRDGQGVTDTQY
v_gene: TRBV20-1; j_gene: TRBJ2-1; CDR3aa: SARGPDRGRENEQF
v_gene: TRBV5-1; j_gene: TRBJ1-2; CDR3aa: ASSSGHASNYGYT
v_gene: TRBV6-1; j_gene: TRBJ1-5; CDR3aa: ASSTYRTGRNQPQH
v_gene: TRBV7-9; j_gene: TRBJ2-5; CDR3aa: ASSLRDSPPREY
v_gene: TRBV7-6; j_gene: TRBJ2-7; CDR3aa: ASSPSGTGGFEQY
v_gene: TRBV5-1; j_gene: TRBJ2-1; CDR3aa: ASSLLLARDNEQF
v_gene: TRBV14; j_gene: TRBJ1-2; CDR3aa: ASSPHSPGGDYGYT
v_gene: TRBV3-1; j_gene: TRBJ2-3; CDR3aa: ASSHEERGGTDTQY
v_gene: TRBV28; j_gene: TRBJ2-6; CDR3aa: ASSLGGSGANVLT
v_gene: TRBV27; j_gene: TRBJ2-7; CDR3aa: ASSLTQGLGYEQY
v_gene: TRBV5-1; j_gene: TRBJ1-1; CDR3aa: ASSWTGGGMNTEAF
v_gene: TRBV6-5; j_gene: TRBJ1-6; CDR3aa: ASSYRDRESSPLH
v_gene: TRBV10-3; j_gene: TRBJ2-2; CDR3aa: AISGGAGELF
v_gene: TRBV6-1; j_gene: TRBJ2-3; CDR3aa: ASSESALSRQGIGTDTQY
v_gene: TRBV29-1; j_gene: TRBJ2-7; CDR3aa: SVVRSGEQY
v_gene: TRBV14; j_gene: TRBJ2-3; CDR3aa: ASSQLTPVRDTQY
v_gene: TRBV6-1; j_gene: TRBJ1-1; CDR3aa: ASSPLGTGRDTEAF
v_gene: TRBV18; j_gene: TRBJ2-7; CDR3aa: ASSPGAQTYEQY
v_gene: TRBV27; j_gene: TRBJ2-5; CDR3aa: ASGLAGGHPQETQY
v_gene: TRBV4-1; j_gene: TRBJ1-3; CDR3aa: ASSQDPDLWSTIY
v_gene: TRBV27; j_gene: TRBJ2-3; CDR3aa: ASSYSGAGDTQY
v_gene: TRBV19; j_gene: TRBJ2-7; CDR3aa: ASTVTVSSYEQY
v_gene: TRBV9; j_gene: TRBJ1-2; CDR3aa: ASSETDRADYGYT
v_gene: TRBV19; j_gene: TRBJ2-3; CDR3aa: ASSILRTDTQY
v_gene: TRBV5-1; j_gene: TRBJ1-1; CDR3aa: ASGEGGDTEAF
v_gene: TRBV7-9; j_gene: TRBJ2-5; CDR3aa: ASSPDRIRETQY
v_gene: TRBV2; j_gene: TRBJ2-3; CDR3aa: ASTDTELATDTQY